What follows are 8 T cell receptor beta chains derived from one specimen sequenced in a study of early T cells in non-severe SARS-CoV-2 infection. In TCRdb, the 5' RACE reads were re-called with MiXCR into one record per CDR3 protein. This table holds just under 90,000 distinct CDR3 sequences, 13% to 15% found once. Sequenced input: whole blood. These receptors all stem from an adult who was a healthcare worker with PCR-confirmed SARS-CoV-2 infection or an uninfected control (not recorded which).

In its sample, this clonotype was seen a few times. The chain couples TRBV7-8 to TRBJ2-5, with TRBD1 matching over 9 bases. The V and J ends lost 5 bases and 3 bases, in that order; junction bases with no gene match: 7. The CDR3 is 15 amino acids. CDR1 is SGHVS and CDR2 is FQNEAQ in the germline V gene. The CDR3 bases are TGTGCCAGCAGCCCATGGGACAGGGTAGAAGAGACCCAGTACTTC. It is translated as CASSPWDRVEETQYF. Drawing the rest from reference TRBV7-8 and TRBJ2-5, the complete variable domain is GAGVSQSPRYKVAKRGQDVALRCDPISGHVSLFWYQQALGQGPEFLTYFQNEAQLDKSGLPSDRFFAERPEGSVSTLKIQRTQQEDSAVYLCASSPWDRVEETQYFGPGTRLLVL.

This clonotype was seen more than once but under ten times. This chain uses TRBV6-5 with TRBJ1-1; 7 nucleotides align to TRBD1. Germline V gene sequence: CDR1 MNHEY, CDR2 SVGAGI. J was trimmed by 5 bases and V by 6 bases; bases with no gene match: 6. The CDR3 is 13 amino acids. CDR3 bases: TGTGCCAGCAGCCCCCCACAGGGGACTGAAGCTTTCTTT. Translation: CASSPPQGTEAFF.

The V and J genes are TRBV28 and TRBJ2-2, with D hard to call. The CDR3 totals 12 residues. The V end lost 3 bases, the J end lost 7 bases, and 6 bases lay between the germline ends. CDR1 is MDHEN, CDR2 SYDVKM, per germline. CDR3 residues: CASSFLDGELFF. In DNA form, the CDR3 reads TGTGCCAGCAGTTTTCTCGACGGGGAGCTGTTTTTT.

This clonotype was counted only a few times. This chain links TRBV29-1 with TRBJ2-6; D remains ambiguous. This CDR3 spans 14 amino acids. The V and J ends lost 0 bases and 4 bases respectively, with 7 bases between them. Per the germline V gene, CDR1 is SQVTM and CDR2 is ANQGSEA. CDR3 loop: CSVEDSAGANVLTF. In DNA, the CDR3 is TGCAGCGTTGAAGATTCTGCAGGGGCCAACGTCCTGACTTTC.

The J gene is TRBJ2-1, the V gene TRBV19; perhaps TRBD2 as D (5 bases). Germline V gene data show CDR1 as LNHDA and CDR2 as SQIVND (reference sequence). CDR3 size: 15 residues. The V end lost 6 bases, the J end lost 1 base, and 13 bases lay between the germline ends. CDR3 region: CASSLSPGSYNEQFF. The CDR3 bases are TGTGCCAGTAGCCTCAGCCCGGGATCCTACAATGAGCAGTTCTTC.

CDR3 loop: CSVEAGRANSYEQYF. In DNA, the CDR3 is TGCAGCGTTGAAGCGGGCAGGGCTAACTCCTACGAGCAGTACTTC. This chain joins TRBV29-1 and TRBJ2-7; possibly TRBD1 for D (5 bases). Germline CDR1 and CDR2: SQVTM and ANQGSEA. The V end lost 1 base, the J end lost 0 bases, and 13 bases lay between the germline ends. This CDR3 comprises 15 residues.

The rearrangement joins TRBV20-1 to TRBJ2-7, with 8 bases lining up with TRBD2. The junction had 6 bases not matched to a gene; V was cut back by 5 bases and J by 3 bases. Germline V gene lookup returns CDR1 DFQATT and CDR2 SNEGSKA (reference sequence). The CDR3 totals 13 residues. CDR3 amino acids: CSAPGLAVYEQYF. CDR3 sequence (DNA): TGCAGTGCTCCAGGACTAGCCGTCTACGAGCAGTACTTC.

The rearrangement uses TRBV4-1 and TRBJ2-5; D is ambiguous. The CDR3 has 16 amino acids. V lost 0 bases to trimming and J lost 1 base, with 12 bases between them. From germline, CDR1 is MGHRA and CDR2 YSYEKL. CDR3 protein: CASSQEWRSPQETQYF. In DNA, the CDR3 is TGCGCCAGCAGCCAAGAATGGCGGTCGCCCCAAGAGACCCAGTACTTC.